This T cell receptor beta chain was identified during a study of blood T cell repertoires in COVID-19. Study-level information: Collection of acute and convalescent COVID-19 samples took place in the United States, Italy and Spain. T cells, B-cell-depleted T cells, or PBMCs provided the cDNA or gDNA that served as material.

Germline values: CDR1 SGDLS, CDR2 YYNGEE. The CDR3 length is 14 residues. Trimming pared 7 bases from V and 3 bases from J, leaving 16 bases between. Which cohort a participant joined came from the clinical history participants gave. Using immunoSEQ multiplex PCR, the repertoire was profiled, and TCRdb retains in-frame clones only, with some absent. The sample lists about 270,000 clones, 80% to 95% seen once, with approximately 2.7% in the top ten. The specimen was PBMCs or T cells enriched from blood (not recorded which). The chain employs TRBV9 and TRBJ1-1, with D possibly TRBD1 on 5 matching bases. This clonotype originated in a man between 35 and 55 years old who had been exposed to COVID-19. The CDR3 loop is CASGRGREDTEAFF. CDR3 sequence (DNA): TGTGCCAGCGGCCGGGGGAGGGAGGACACTGAAGCTTTCTTT.